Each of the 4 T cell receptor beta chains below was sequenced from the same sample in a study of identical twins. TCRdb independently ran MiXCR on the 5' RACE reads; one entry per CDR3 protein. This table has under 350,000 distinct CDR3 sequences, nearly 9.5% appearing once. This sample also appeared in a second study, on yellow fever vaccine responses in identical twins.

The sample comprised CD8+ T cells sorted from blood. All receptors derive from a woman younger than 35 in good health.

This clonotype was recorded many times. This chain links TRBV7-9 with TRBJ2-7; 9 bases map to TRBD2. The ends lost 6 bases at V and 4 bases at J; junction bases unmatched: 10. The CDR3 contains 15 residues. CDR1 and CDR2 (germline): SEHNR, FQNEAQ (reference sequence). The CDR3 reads CASSPADGLAYEQYF. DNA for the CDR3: TGTGCCAGCAGTCCGGCCGACGGACTAGCGTACGAGCAGTACTTC. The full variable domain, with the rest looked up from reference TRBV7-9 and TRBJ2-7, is DTGVSQNPRHKITKRGQNVTFRCDPISEHNRLYWYRQTLGQGPEFLTYFQNEAQLEKSRLLSDRFSAERPKGSFSTLEIQRTEQGDSAMYLCASSPADGLAYEQYFGPGTRLTVT.

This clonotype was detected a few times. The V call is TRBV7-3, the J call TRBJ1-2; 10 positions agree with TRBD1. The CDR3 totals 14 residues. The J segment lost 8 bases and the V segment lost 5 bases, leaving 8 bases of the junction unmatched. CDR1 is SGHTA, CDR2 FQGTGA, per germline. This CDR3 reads CASSQVGTGVGYTF. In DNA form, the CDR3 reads TGTGCCAGCAGCCAGGTGGGGACAGGGGTCGGCTACACCTTC.

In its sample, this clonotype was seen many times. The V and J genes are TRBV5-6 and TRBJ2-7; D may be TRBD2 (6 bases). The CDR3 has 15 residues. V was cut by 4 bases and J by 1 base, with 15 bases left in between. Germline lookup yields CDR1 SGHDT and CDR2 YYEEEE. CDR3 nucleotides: TGTGCCAGCAGCCTAGACGGGGGTACGTCCTACGAGCAGTACTTC. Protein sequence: CASSLDGGTSYEQYF.

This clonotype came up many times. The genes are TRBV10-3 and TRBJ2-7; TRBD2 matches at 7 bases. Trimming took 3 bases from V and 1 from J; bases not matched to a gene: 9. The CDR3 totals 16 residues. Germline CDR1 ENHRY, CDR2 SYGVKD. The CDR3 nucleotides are TGTGCCATCAGTGACTACGGGGAGCGGGGATCCTACGAGCAGTACTTC. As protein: CAISDYGERGSYEQYF.